The source of this T cell receptor (beta chain) is a study of OX40 agonist ivuxolimab in advanced cancers. Regarding the study as a whole: Researchers report that CD8+ T cells had, on average, more expanded clones than CD4+.

CDR1 is MNHEY and CDR2 is SVGAGI in the germline V gene. Trimming cost V 8 bases and J 8 bases, with 13 bases left between them. The CDR3 has 12 residues. With respect to this clone: The antigen is undetermined.

The method was immunoSEQ multiplex PCR; TCRdb's version includes in-frame clones alone and lacks a portion of them. The sample includes several thousand clones, 70% to 85% of them seen just once. The TCR sequence derives from an adult with an advanced solid tumor such as melanoma, head and neck, liver or kidney cancer. This chain uses TRBV6-5 with TRBJ2-1; D is ambiguous. Sequences were derived from CD4+ or CD8+ T cells sorted from blood, sampled in a trial of the OX40 agonist ivuxolimab. The CDR3 sequence is CASWQAMDEQFF. In nucleotides, the CDR3 is TGTGCCAGCTGGCAGGCTATGGATGAGCAGTTCTTC.